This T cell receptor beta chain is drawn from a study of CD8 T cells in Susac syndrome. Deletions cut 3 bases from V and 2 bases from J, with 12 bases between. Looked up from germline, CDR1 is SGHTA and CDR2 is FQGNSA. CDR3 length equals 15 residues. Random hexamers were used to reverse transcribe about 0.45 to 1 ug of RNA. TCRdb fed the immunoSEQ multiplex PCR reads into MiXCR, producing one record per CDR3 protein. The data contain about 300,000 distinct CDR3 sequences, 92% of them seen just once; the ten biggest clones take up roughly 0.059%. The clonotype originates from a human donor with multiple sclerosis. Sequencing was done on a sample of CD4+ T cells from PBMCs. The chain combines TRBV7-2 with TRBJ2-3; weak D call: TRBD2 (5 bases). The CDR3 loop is CASSLKPGITDTQYF. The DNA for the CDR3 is TGTGCCAGCAGCTTGAAGCCCGGGATCACAGATACGCAGTATTTT. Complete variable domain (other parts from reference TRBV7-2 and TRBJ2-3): GAGVSQSPSNKVTEKGKDVELRCDPISGHTALYWYRQSLGQGLEFLIYFQGNSAPDKSGLPSDRFSAERTGGSVSTLTIQRTQQEDSAVYLCASSLKPGITDTQYFGPGTRLTVL.